These 4 T cell receptor beta chains originate from one sample sequenced in a study of PD-1 blockade in classical Hodgkin lymphoma. Clones were read by immunoSEQ multiplex PCR, and TCRdb kept only the in-frame ones, dropping some. The sample records about 30,000 clones, 70% to 80% being singletons. All trial patients relapsed after autologous stem cell transplantation. The specimen was peripheral blood mononuclear cells (PBMCs), collected before the second cycle of nivolumab. The receptors derive from a human donor with classical Hodgkin lymphoma.

The chain uses TRBV2 and TRBJ2-4, with a possible D match to TRBD1 (6 bases). The V gene's germline CDR1 is SNHLY and CDR2 FYNNEI. The CDR3 length is 16 residues. The V and J ends lost 0 bases and 4 bases respectively, with 13 bases between them. The CDR3 region is CASSEASGALKNIQYF. The CDR3 DNA sequence: TGTGCCAGCAGTGAAGCATCAGGGGCCCTAAAAAACATTCAGTACTTC.

The V gene is TRBV10-3, the J gene TRBJ1-2; D ambiguous. Trimming cost V 3 bases and J 0 bases, with 8 bases left between them. Germline values: CDR1 ENHRY, CDR2 SYGVKD. CDR3 length: 14 residues. In DNA, the CDR3 is TGTGCCATCAGTGATCAAGGAGCTAACTATGGCTACACCTTC. Residues: CAISDQGANYGYTF.

This clone has only a few counts. This chain connects TRBV30 to TRBJ2-5; possible D gene TRBD2, 6 bases. The length of the CDR3 is 15 residues. Between the trimmed V and J ends, which lost 0 bases and 3 bases, there was a span of 14 bases. Germline V gene lookup returns CDR1 GTSNPN and CDR2 SVGIG (reference sequence). Written as DNA, the CDR3 is TGTGCCTGGAGTGTAGTGACATGGGGGGAAGAGACCCAGTACTTC. It codes for CAWSVVTWGEETQYF.

V is TRBV29-1 and J is TRBJ1-1; D gene uncertain. Trimming removed 3 bases at V and 0 bases at J, with 5 bases between. Germline V CDR1 and CDR2: SQVTM, ANQGSEA. The length of the CDR3 is 12 residues. The CDR3 DNA follows: TGCAGCGTTGATATCTTGAACACTGAAGCTTTCTTT. Its protein product is CSVDILNTEAFF.